The 32 T cell receptor beta chains below were found in one sample sequenced in a study of CD8 T cells in ankylosing spondylitis. Study findings and constraints: What appeared characteristic of ankylosing spondylitis blood was a TCR beta motif of fewer than ten highly homologous variants.

TCRdb reprocessed the 5' RACE reads via MiXCR and lists one record per CDR3 protein. The table lists a few hundred thousand distinct CDR3 sequences, around 18% of them singletons. These receptors are not linked to any known antigen. Sequencing was performed on blood, either unsorted or a sorted T cell fraction (not recorded which). The receptors come from a male donor with ankylosing spondylitis.

The rearrangement uses TRBV6-5 and TRBJ2-5; D is uncertain. The V gene lost 2 bases and the J gene lost 0 bases, with 7 bases spanning the gap. Looked up from germline, CDR1 is MNHEY and CDR2 is SVGAGI. There are 14 residues in the CDR3. CDR3 protein: CASSYLGYQETQYF. The DNA for the CDR3 is TGTGCCAGCAGTTACCTGGGGTACCAAGAGACCCAGTACTTC.

This clonotype has ten or more counts. V is TRBV3-1 and J is TRBJ2-7; D might be TRBD1 (5 bases). CDR3 length equals 17 residues. From germline, CDR1 is LGHDT and CDR2 YNNKEL (reference sequence). V dropped 0 bases and J dropped 3 bases, with 18 bases sitting between them. The CDR3 DNA is TGTGCCAGCAGCCAAGAATGGCAGGGAATGTACAACTACGAGCAGTACTTC. Protein: CASSQEWQGMYNYEQYF.

The J gene is TRBJ1-3, the V gene TRBV9; D not resolved. Per the germline V gene, CDR1 is SGDLS and CDR2 is YYNGEE. The CDR3 covers 15 residues. Trimming removed 2 bases at V and 4 bases at J, with 13 bases between. The CDR3 DNA is TGTGCCAGCAGCGTCCGGGATATAGTGGGAAACACCATATATTTT. It translates to CASSVRDIVGNTIYF.

This clonotype has a handful of counts. The chain combines TRBV20-1 with TRBJ2-7; 14 bases match TRBD2. Germline V gene data show CDR1 as DFQATT and CDR2 as SNEGSKA (reference sequence). There are 15 residues in the CDR3. The junction had 1 base not matched to a gene; V was cut back by 0 bases and J by 3 bases. The CDR3 DNA follows: TGCAGTGCTAGAGATGGACTAGCGGGGGGCTACGAGCAGTACTTC. This gives the protein CSARDGLAGGYEQYF.

In nucleotides, the CDR3 is TGTGCCAGCAGTCTAGAACGAGACAGTTTTCGCCCAGATACGCAGTATTTT. Translating it yields CASSLERDSFRPDTQYF. The V gene is TRBV6-2 or TRBV6-3, the J gene TRBJ2-3, with D perhaps TRBD1 (5 bases). Germline-derived CDR1 and CDR2 are MNHEY and SVGEGT. The CDR3 is 17 amino acids. Trimming left V 5 bases short and J 4 bases short, with 22 bases between.

This chain uses TRBV4-2 with TRBJ2-1; 8 bases are a match to TRBD2. Trimming cost V 2 bases and J 0 bases; bases outside gene matches: 6. This CDR3 is built from 17 residues. The germline CDR1 and CDR2 sequences are LGHNA and YNFKEQ. The CDR3 here is CASSQTLSGGSYNEQFF. The CDR3 bases are TGTGCCAGCAGCCAAACTCTAAGCGGGGGCTCCTACAATGAGCAGTTCTTC.

The chain employs TRBV12-3 or TRBV12-4 and TRBJ2-5; 10 positions match TRBD1. After removal of 4 bases from V and 2 bases from J, the junction contained 19 bases not matched to a gene. The CDR3 runs to 20 residues. CDR3 in amino acids: CASSSSLGQGVVGGQETQYF. In DNA form, the CDR3 reads TGTGCCAGCAGTTCCTCCCTTGGACAGGGGGTCGTTGGGGGGCAAGAGACCCAGTACTTC.

The chain combines TRBV6-2 or TRBV6-3 with TRBJ2-3, with 10 bases that match TRBD2. The CDR3 runs 17 residues. After removal of 2 bases from V and 2 bases from J, the junction contained 7 bases not matched to a gene. Germline lookup yields CDR1 MNHEY and CDR2 SVGEGT. For the CDR3, the DNA is TGTGCCAGCAGTTACACCCTAGCGGGAGCTTTCACAGATACGCAGTATTTT. It specifies CASSYTLAGAFTDTQYF.

This clonotype was detected only a few times. The chain links TRBV27 to TRBJ2-7, with 10 bases lining up with TRBD1. V lost 4 bases to trimming and J lost 6 bases; unmatched junction nucleotides: 6. CDR1 is MNHEY, CDR2 SMNVEV, per germline (reference sequence). This CDR3 spans 14 amino acids. This chain's CDR3 is CASSWDRGAAEQYF. The CDR3 DNA sequence: TGTGCCAGCAGTTGGGACAGGGGTGCGGCCGAGCAGTACTTC.

The sample holds a few counts of this clonotype. CDR3 loop: CASSLEASLYEQYF. The DNA of the CDR3 is TGCGCCAGCAGCTTGGAAGCCAGCCTCTACGAGCAGTACTTC. The chain has TRBV5-1 and TRBJ2-7; D gene uncertain. Trimming pared 0 bases from V and 3 bases from J, leaving 10 bases between. The V gene's germline CDR1 is SGHRS and CDR2 YFSETQ. The CDR3 covers 14 residues.

This clonotype was picked up a small number of times. This sequence joins TRBV12-3 or TRBV12-4 and TRBJ2-5; 10 bases align to TRBD1. With V trimmed by 5 bases and J by 5 bases, 8 bases remained unmatched. The CDR3 runs to 15 residues. The CDR3 DNA reads as TGTGCCAGCAGTCTACCGACAGGGGGCGATGAGACCCAGTACTTC. It yields the protein CASSLPTGGDETQYF.

This clonotype has a handful of counts. The chain carries TRBV7-9 and TRBJ1-1; 7 bases match TRBD1. The CDR3 covers 14 residues. Germline V gene sequence: CDR1 SEHNR, CDR2 FQNEAQ (reference sequence). With 2 bases clipped from V and 7 bases from J, the junction kept 7 bases outside the gene matches. In DNA form, the CDR3 reads TGTGCCAGCAGCTTACGGGGACAGACTATTGAAGCTTTCTTT. This encodes CASSLRGQTIEAFF.

The rearrangement links TRBV29-1 to TRBJ2-1; TRBD2 agrees at 9 bases. This CDR3 comprises 13 residues. V lost 7 bases, J lost 4 bases, and 5 bases stayed unmatched. CDR1 SQVTM and CDR2 ANQGSEA come from the germline V gene. The CDR3 bases are TGCAGCGGGGCGACTAGCGGATACAATGAGCAGTTCTTC. Amino acid sequence: CSGATSGYNEQFF.

This clonotype has only a few counts. J is TRBJ2-7 and V is TRBV20-1, with TRBD2 matching over 7 bases. V was pared by 6 bases and J by 2 bases, with 7 bases of the junction left unmatched. The CDR3 spans 13 residues. The V gene's germline CDR1 is DFQATT and CDR2 SNEGSKA (reference sequence). The DNA of the CDR3 is TGCAGTGCCGCTGGGCTAGCGGCCTACGAGCAGTACTTC. Protein product: CSAAGLAAYEQYF.

This clonotype was seen a handful of times. The V call is TRBV5-1, the J call TRBJ2-7; 8 bases map to TRBD1. Losses at the gene ends were 4 bases for V and 2 bases for J; bases not matched to a gene: 8. The CDR3 totals 15 residues. Per the germline V gene, CDR1 is SGHRS and CDR2 is YFSETQ. The CDR3 is CASSPTGTGAYEQYF. The DNA of the CDR3 is TGCGCCAGCAGCCCCACCGGGACAGGCGCCTACGAGCAGTACTTC.

This clonotype was counted a few times. The chain is built from TRBV4-1 and TRBJ2-7; 10 nucleotides match TRBD2. The V gene end was trimmed by 1 base and the J gene end by 3 bases; junction bases not matched to a gene: 9. The CDR3 is 17 residues long. The germline V gene has CDR1 MGHRA and CDR2 YSYEKL. The CDR3 loop reads CASSQVWTSGEGYEQYF. The DNA of the CDR3 is TGCGCCAGCAGCCAAGTTTGGACTAGCGGAGAAGGCTACGAGCAGTACTTC.

This clonotype was found many times. The V call is TRBV4-1, the J call TRBJ1-5; TRBD1 matches at 8 bases. V shed 0 bases and J 5 bases; nucleotides not matched to a gene: 6. The CDR3 extends over 16 amino acids. From germline, CDR1 is MGHRA and CDR2 YSYEKL. Here the CDR3 DNA reads TGCGCCAGCAGCCAAGATCGGCAGGGGGCATATCAGCCCCAGCATTTT. Its protein is CASSQDRQGAYQPQHF.

This clonotype was counted ten times or more. V gene TRBV6-2 or TRBV6-3 combines with J gene TRBJ2-3; 9 bases fit TRBD1. Germline V gene sequence: CDR1 MNHEY, CDR2 SVGEGT. CDR3 length: 15 residues. V gave up 6 bases and J gave up 3 bases; unmatched junction bases: 7. In nucleotides, the CDR3 is TGTGCCAGCAGAATCCGGGACAGGGAGACAGATACGCAGTATTTT. Translating it yields CASRIRDRETDTQYF.

J is TRBJ2-3 and V is TRBV7-9; TRBD2 agrees at 8 bases. J lost 6 bases, V lost 2 bases, and 10 bases had no gene match. The length of the CDR3 is 16 residues. CDR1 and CDR2 from the germline V gene are SEHNR and FQNEAQ (reference sequence). The CDR3: CASSLLSLAERDTQYF. The CDR3 DNA follows: TGTGCCAGCAGCTTACTTTCACTAGCGGAGAGGGATACGCAGTATTTT.

V gene TRBV6-1 combines with J gene TRBJ2-7, with 8 bases that match TRBD1. This CDR3 region has 17 residues. The germline V gene has CDR1 MNHNS and CDR2 SASEGT. V trimming: 6 bases; J trimming: 2 bases; junction bases outside the gene matches: 15. This chain's CDR3 is CASRMTGEMSPTYEQYF. CDR3 sequence (DNA): TGTGCCAGCAGGATGACAGGGGAGATGTCCCCTACCTACGAGCAGTACTTC.

The chain has TRBV11-2 and TRBJ1-2, with D unresolved. Germline V gene sequence: CDR1 SGHAT, CDR2 FQNNGV. This CDR3 contains 15 residues. Trimming took off 1 base at V and 11 bases at J, with 20 bases between the two ends. The CDR3, as DNA: TGTGCCAGCAGCTTAGGGGGAGGAGCCTTTGTCGGGTACACCTTC. Its translation is CASSLGGGAFVGYTF.

The chain combines TRBV20-1 with TRBJ2-3; D is possibly TRBD2 (5 bases). Germline V gives CDR1 DFQATT, CDR2 SNEGSKA (reference sequence). The V end lost 3 bases, the J end lost 0 bases, and 7 bases lay between the germline ends. CDR3 length equals 13 residues. In DNA, the CDR3 is TGCAGTGCTAGGAGGGAGAGCACAGATACGCAGTATTTT. It codes for CSARRESTDTQYF.

This chain connects TRBV11-2 to TRBJ1-2, with TRBD1 as a possible D gene (6 bases). Germline-derived CDR1 and CDR2 are SGHAT and FQNNGV. The CDR3 totals 13 residues. Trimming stripped 5 bases from V and 6 bases from J, with 13 bases between. The CDR3 spells CASSLGGANGYTF. CDR3 sequence (DNA): TGTGCCAGCAGCCTAGGGGGGGCGAATGGCTACACCTTC.

This clonotype was recorded at least ten times. This rearrangement joins TRBV13 to TRBJ1-3; no definite D call. The CDR3 has 18 amino acids. Trimming pared 5 bases from V and 0 bases from J, leaving 20 bases between. The V gene's germline CDR1 is PRHDT and CDR2 FYEKMQ (reference sequence). The CDR3, as DNA: TGTGCCAGCAGCCTCACCCCCGTCACAGCGAGCTCTGGAAACACCATATATTTT. This codes for CASSLTPVTASSGNTIYF.

This clonotype showed up many times. The chain links TRBV7-9 to TRBJ2-2; D is unclear. Germline CDR1 SEHNR, CDR2 FQNEAQ (reference sequence). The CDR3 spans 14 residues. V was pared by 2 bases and J by 4 bases, with 8 bases between. In DNA form, the CDR3 reads TGTGCCAGCAGCTTACTGGACGCCACCGGGGAGCTGTTTTTT. It encodes CASSLLDATGELFF.

The chain links TRBV2 to TRBJ2-7; the D gene could be TRBD1 or TRBD2 (5 bases each). This CDR3 has 12 amino acids. Deletions cut 9 bases from V and 3 bases from J, with 12 bases between. The germline CDR1 and CDR2 sequences are SNHLY and FYNNEI. This chain's CDR3 is CASEGTLYEQYF. DNA for the CDR3: TGTGCCAGTGAGGGGACCCTCTACGAGCAGTACTTC.

This sequence joins TRBV5-1 and TRBJ2-7; 8 nucleotides match TRBD2. The CDR3 sequence is 15 residues long. CDR1 SGHRS and CDR2 YFSETQ come from the germline V gene. The V segment lost 2 bases and the J segment 0 bases; nucleotides outside the gene matches: 4. DNA of the CDR3: TGCGCCAGCAGCTTTTACGGGAGGGCCTCCTACGAGCAGTACTTC. Translation: CASSFYGRASYEQYF.

This clonotype was detected a few times. CDR3 DNA sequence: TGTGCCAGCAGTCTACAGGGGGCGAGGCAGCCCCAGCATTTT. This translates into CASSLQGARQPQHF. The V call is TRBV5-6, the J call TRBJ1-5; TRBD1 matches 9 bases. The length of the CDR3 is 14 residues. CDR1 is SGHDT, CDR2 YYEEEE, per germline. V was clipped by 5 bases and J by 7 bases; unmatched bases: 7.

The sample holds a few counts of this clonotype. This sequence joins TRBV4-1 and TRBJ1-5; D perhaps matches TRBD1 (5 bases). V was pared by 3 bases and J by 6 bases, with 9 bases between. The CDR3 has 13 residues. Per germline, CDR1 MGHRA and CDR2 YSYEKL. The CDR3 DNA reads as TGCGCCAGCAGCCAGGGACCCGGTCAGCCCCAGCATTTT. Its translation is CASSQGPGQPQHF.

This clonotype was seen more than once but under ten times. The J gene is TRBJ2-2, the V gene TRBV7-8; D is unclear. CDR1 and CDR2 from the germline V gene are SGHVS and FQNEAQ. The CDR3 runs 14 residues. Between the trimmed V and J ends, which lost 0 bases and 3 bases, there was a span of 5 bases. DNA for the CDR3: TGTGCCAGCAGCTTAGCACCCTACACCGGGGAGCTGTTTTTT. It is translated as CASSLAPYTGELFF.

V is TRBV14 and J is TRBJ2-1; tentative D call: TRBD1 (5 bases). Trimming removed 3 bases from V and 1 base from J, with 7 bases in between. CDR3 length: 14 amino acids. The germline V gene encodes CDR1 SGHDN and CDR2 FVKESK. Here the CDR3 reads CASSHQGSYNEQFF. CDR3 coding DNA: TGTGCCAGCAGCCACCAGGGATCCTACAATGAGCAGTTCTTC. Combining the CDR3 with reference TRBV14 and TRBJ2-1 gives the whole variable domain EAGVTQFPSHSVIEKGQTVTLRCDPISGHDNLYWYRRVMGKEIKFLLHFVKESKQDESGMPNNRFLAERTGGTYSTLKVQPAELEDSGVYFCASSHQGSYNEQFFGPGTRLTVL.

The V call is TRBV4-3, the J call TRBJ2-5; 7 nucleotides align to TRBD2. CDR1 is LGHNA, CDR2 YSLEER, per germline. V was pared by 0 bases and J by 4 bases, with 5 bases of the junction left unmatched. There are 15 residues in the CDR3. In nucleotides, the CDR3 is TGCGCCAGCAGCCAAGATCGGGGGGAGGTAGAGACCCAGTACTTC. Translated, it gives CASSQDRGEVETQYF.